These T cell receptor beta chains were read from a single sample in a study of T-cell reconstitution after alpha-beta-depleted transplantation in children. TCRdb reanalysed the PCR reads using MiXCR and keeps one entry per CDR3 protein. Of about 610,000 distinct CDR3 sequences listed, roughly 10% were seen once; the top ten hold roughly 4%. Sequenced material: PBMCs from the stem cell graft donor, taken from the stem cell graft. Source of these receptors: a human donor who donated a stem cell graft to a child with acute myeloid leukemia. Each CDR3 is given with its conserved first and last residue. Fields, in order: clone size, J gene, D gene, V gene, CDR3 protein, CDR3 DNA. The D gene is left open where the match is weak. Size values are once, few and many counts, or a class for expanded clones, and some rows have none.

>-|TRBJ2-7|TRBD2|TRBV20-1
CSAGPTSGEQYF
TGCAGTGCTGGCCCAACTAGCGGCGAGCAGTACTTC
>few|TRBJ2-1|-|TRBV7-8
CASSLATGVGEQFF
TGTGCCAGCAGCTTAGCGACGGGAGTTGGGGAGCAGTTCTTC
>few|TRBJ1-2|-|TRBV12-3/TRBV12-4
CASSPSNYGYTF
TGTGCCAGCAGTCCTTCGAACTATGGCTACACCTTC
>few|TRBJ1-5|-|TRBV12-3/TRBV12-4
CASSFFDRDNQPQHF
TGTGCCAGCAGTTTTTTCGACAGAGACAATCAGCCCCAGCATTTT
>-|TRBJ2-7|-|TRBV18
CASSPIRYEQYF
TGTGCCAGCTCACCAATTCGATACGAGCAGTACTTC
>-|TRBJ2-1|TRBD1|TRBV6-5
CASSGQGAKFF
TGTGCCAGCAGTGGACAGGGGGCAAAGTTCTTC
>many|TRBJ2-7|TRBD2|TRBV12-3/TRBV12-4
CASILEAGVRGEQYF
TGTGCCAGCATTTTAGAAGCGGGAGTCCGGGGCGAGCAGTACTTC
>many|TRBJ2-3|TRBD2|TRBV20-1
CSARDPRSGNTDTQYF
TGCAGTGCTAGAGATCCAAGGAGCGGGAACACAGATACGCAGTATTTT
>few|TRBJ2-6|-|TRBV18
CASSSVPSGANVLTF
TGTGCCAGCTCATCAGTCCCCTCTGGGGCCAACGTCCTGACTTTC
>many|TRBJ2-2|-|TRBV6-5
CASSYGHHGGELFF
TGTGCCAGCAGTTATGGGCACCATGGGGGGGAGCTGTTTTTT
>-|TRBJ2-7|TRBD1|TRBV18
CASSPPDREVAQYF
TGTGCCAGCTCACCACCGGACAGGGAGGTTGCGCAGTACTTC
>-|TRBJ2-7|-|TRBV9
CASSSQGGGGPLGEQYF
TGTGCCAGCAGCTCACAGGGTGGAGGCGGGCCCCTCGGGGAGCAGTACTTC
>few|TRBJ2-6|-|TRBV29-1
CSVGGVRRGANVLTF
TGCAGCGTTGGCGGGGTCCGGCGCGGGGCCAACGTCCTGACTTTC
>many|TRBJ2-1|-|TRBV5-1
CASSVLPQSNEQFF
TGCGCCAGCAGCGTGCTCCCCCAGTCCAATGAGCAGTTCTTC
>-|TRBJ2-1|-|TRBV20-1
CSARALPAGHNEQFF
TGCAGTGCTAGGGCCCTCCCAGCGGGCCACAATGAGCAGTTCTTC
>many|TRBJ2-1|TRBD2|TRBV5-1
CASSYRDYSFF
TGCGCCAGCAGCTATCGGGACTATTCATTCTTC
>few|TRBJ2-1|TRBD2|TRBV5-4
CASSLATSGNNEQFF
TGTGCCAGCAGCTTGGCAACTAGCGGTAACAATGAGCAGTTCTTC
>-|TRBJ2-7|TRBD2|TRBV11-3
CASSSGLAGEDEQYF
TGTGCCAGCAGCTCGGGACTAGCGGGAGAGGACGAGCAGTACTTC
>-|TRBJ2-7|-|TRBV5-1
CASSLGAGGSHEQYF
TGCGCCAGCAGCTTGGGTGCTGGGGGTTCCCACGAGCAGTACTTC
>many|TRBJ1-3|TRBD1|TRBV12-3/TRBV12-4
CASSLRGTGLGNTIYF
TGTGCCAGCAGTTTAAGGGGGACAGGGCTAGGAAACACCATATATTTT
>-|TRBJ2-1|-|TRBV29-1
CSVKRGAYEQFF
TGCAGCGTCAAGAGGGGGGCGTATGAGCAGTTCTTC
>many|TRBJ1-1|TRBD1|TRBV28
CASSLSQGVKLNTEAFF
TGTGCCAGCAGTTTATCCCAGGGGGTCAAATTGAACACTGAAGCTTTCTTT
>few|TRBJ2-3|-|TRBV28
CASSLSTGSDTQYF
TGTGCCAGCAGTTTATCTACAGGGTCAGATACGCAGTATTTT
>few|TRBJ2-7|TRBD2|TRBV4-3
CASSQSLGTSYEQYF
TGCGCCAGCAGCCAATCCCTAGGGACTAGCTACGAGCAGTACTTC
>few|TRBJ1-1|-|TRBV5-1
CASSQRGLGATEAFF
TGCGCCAGCAGCCAACGAGGACTCGGGGCCACTGAAGCTTTCTTT
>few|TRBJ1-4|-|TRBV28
CASTPLGGPLIGEKLFF
TGTGCCAGCACTCCCCTTGGAGGTCCCTTAATAGGGGAAAAACTGTTTTTT
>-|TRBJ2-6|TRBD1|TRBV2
CASNAGTAPGANVLTF
TGTGCCAGCAATGCAGGGACAGCCCCTGGGGCCAACGTCCTGACTTTC
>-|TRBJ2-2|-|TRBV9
CASSVLHTNTGELFF
TGTGCCAGCAGCGTATTACATACCAACACCGGGGAGCTGTTTTTT
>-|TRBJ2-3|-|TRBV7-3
CASSTPSTDTQYF
TGTGCCAGCAGCACTCCTAGCACAGATACGCAGTATTTT
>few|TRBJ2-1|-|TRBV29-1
CSVFMSSYNEQFF
TGCAGCGTATTTATGAGCTCCTACAATGAGCAGTTCTTC
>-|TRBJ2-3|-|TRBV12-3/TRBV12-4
CASSFRGYTDTQYF
TGTGCCAGCAGTTTCCGTGGATACACAGATACGCAGTATTTT
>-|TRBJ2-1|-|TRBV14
CASSPTGLRPLYNEQFF
TGTGCCAGCAGCCCGACAGGACTTCGTCCCCTGTACAATGAGCAGTTCTTC
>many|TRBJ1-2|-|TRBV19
CASSMSGQNYGYTF
TGTGCCAGTAGTATGAGCGGGCAGAACTATGGCTACACCTTC
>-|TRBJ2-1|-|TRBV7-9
CASSPPDSASYNEQFF
TGTGCCAGCAGCCCCCCAGACAGCGCGTCCTACAATGAGCAGTTCTTC
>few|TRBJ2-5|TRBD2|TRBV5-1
CASSIGLAGNSGQETQYF
TGCGCCAGCAGCATCGGACTAGCGGGAAATTCAGGGCAAGAGACCCAGTACTTC
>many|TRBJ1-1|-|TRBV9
CASSASGRAEAFF
TGTGCCAGCAGCGCATCAGGGAGGGCTGAAGCTTTCTTT
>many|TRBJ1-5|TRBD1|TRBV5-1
CASSLTGDSNQPQHF
TGCGCCAGCAGCTTGACAGGGGATAGCAATCAGCCCCAGCATTTT
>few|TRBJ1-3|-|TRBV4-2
CATGKISDGNTIYF
TGTGCCACTGGGAAAATAAGCGATGGAAACACCATATATTTT
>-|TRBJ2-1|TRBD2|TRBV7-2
CASSLIAGVSNEQFF
TGTGCCAGCAGCTTAATAGCGGGAGTAAGCAATGAGCAGTTCTTC
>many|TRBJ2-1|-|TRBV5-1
CASSFFGAESSYNEQFF
TGCGCCAGCAGCTTCTTCGGGGCAGAAAGCTCCTACAATGAGCAGTTCTTC
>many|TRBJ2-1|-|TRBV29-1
CSGAIYNGNEQFF
TGCAGCGGGGCGATCTATAACGGCAATGAGCAGTTCTTC
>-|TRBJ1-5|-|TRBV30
CAWSRQGFQPQHF
TGTGCCTGGAGTAGGCAGGGATTTCAGCCCCAGCATTTT
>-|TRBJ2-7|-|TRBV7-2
CASSPGTGGRSYF
TGTGCCAGCAGTCCCGGGACGGGCGGAAGAAGTTACTTC
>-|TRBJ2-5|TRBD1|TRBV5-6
CASSRNRGRETQYF
TGTGCCAGCAGCAGGAACAGGGGGCGAGAGACCCAGTACTTC
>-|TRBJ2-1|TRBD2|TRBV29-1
CSVGGARRGGSYNEQFF
TGCAGCGTTGGAGGGGCCCGGCGGGGGGGCTCCTACAATGAGCAGTTCTTC
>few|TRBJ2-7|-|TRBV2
CASGRAYEQYF
TGTGCCAGCGGTAGGGCCTACGAGCAGTACTTC
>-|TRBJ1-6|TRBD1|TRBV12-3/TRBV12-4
CASSGWIRDRGNSPLHF
TGTGCCAGCAGTGGGTGGATTAGGGACAGGGGTAATTCACCCCTCCACTTT
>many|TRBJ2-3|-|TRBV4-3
CASSQDWGSRPDTQYF
TGCGCCAGCAGCCAAGATTGGGGGAGCCGCCCAGATACGCAGTATTTT
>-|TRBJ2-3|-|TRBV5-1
CASSDGVDPFLSLDTQYF
TGCGCCAGCAGCGATGGGGTAGACCCCTTCCTTTCACTGGATACGCAGTATTTT
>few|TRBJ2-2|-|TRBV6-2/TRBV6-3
CASSSASWWTGELFF
TGTGCCAGCAGTTCGGCCTCTTGGTGGACCGGGGAGCTGTTTTTT
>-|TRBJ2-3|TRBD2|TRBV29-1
CSVGAGGPADTQYF
TGCAGCGTTGGGGCGGGAGGGCCCGCAGATACGCAGTATTTT
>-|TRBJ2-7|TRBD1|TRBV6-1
CASSEPGGIALEQYF
TGTGCCAGCAGCGAACCAGGGGGCATTGCTCTCGAGCAGTACTTC
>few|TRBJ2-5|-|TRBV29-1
CSVPTGPETQYF
TGCAGCGTTCCGACAGGTCCAGAGACCCAGTACTTC
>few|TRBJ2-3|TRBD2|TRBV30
CAWSVSGSSTDTQYF
TGTGCCTGGAGTGTGAGCGGGAGCAGCACAGATACGCAGTATTTT